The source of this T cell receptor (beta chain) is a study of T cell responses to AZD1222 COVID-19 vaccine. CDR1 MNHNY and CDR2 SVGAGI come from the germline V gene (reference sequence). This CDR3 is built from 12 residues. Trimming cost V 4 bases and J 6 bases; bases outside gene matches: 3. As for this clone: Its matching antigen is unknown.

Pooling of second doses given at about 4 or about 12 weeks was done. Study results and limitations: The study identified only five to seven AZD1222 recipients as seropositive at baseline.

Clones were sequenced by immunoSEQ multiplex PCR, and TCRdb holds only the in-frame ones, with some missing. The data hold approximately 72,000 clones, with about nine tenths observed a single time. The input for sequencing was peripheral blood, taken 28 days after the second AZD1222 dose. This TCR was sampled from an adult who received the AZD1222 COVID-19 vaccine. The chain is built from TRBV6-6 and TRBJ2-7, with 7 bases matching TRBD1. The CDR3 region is CASSLTGTEQYF. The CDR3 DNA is TGTGCCAGCAGTTTGACAGGGACCGAGCAGTACTTC.